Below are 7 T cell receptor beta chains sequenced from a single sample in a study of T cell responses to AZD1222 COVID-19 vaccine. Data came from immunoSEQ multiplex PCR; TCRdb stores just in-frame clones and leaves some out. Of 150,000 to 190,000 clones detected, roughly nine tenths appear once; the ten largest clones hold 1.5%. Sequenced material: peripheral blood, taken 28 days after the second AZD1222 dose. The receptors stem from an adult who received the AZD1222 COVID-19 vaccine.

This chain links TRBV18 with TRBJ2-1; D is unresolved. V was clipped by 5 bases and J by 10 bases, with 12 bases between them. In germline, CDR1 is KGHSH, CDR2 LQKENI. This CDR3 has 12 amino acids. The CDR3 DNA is TGTGCCAGCTCAACTCGCGTTTGGGAGCAGTTCTTC. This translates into CASSTRVWEQFF.

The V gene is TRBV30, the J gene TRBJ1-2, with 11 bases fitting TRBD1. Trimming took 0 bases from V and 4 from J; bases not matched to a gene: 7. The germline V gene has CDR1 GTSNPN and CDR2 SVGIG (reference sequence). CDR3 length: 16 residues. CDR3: CAWSVDGQGAVYGYTF. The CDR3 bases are TGTGCCTGGAGTGTCGACGGACAGGGGGCAGTCTATGGCTACACCTTC.

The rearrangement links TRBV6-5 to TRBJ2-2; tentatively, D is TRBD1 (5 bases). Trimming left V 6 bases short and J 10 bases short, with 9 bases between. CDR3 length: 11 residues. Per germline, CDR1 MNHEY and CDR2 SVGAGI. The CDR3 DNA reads TGTGCCAGCAGACGCGGACAGGAGCTGTTTTTT. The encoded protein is CASRRGQELFF.

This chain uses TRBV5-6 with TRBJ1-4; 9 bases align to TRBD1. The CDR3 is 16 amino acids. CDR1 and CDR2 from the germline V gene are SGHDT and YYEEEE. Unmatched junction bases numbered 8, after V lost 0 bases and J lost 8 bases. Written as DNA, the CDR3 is TGTGCCAGCAGCTTGGGGACAGGGGTGGTAAGAGAAAAACTGTTTTTT. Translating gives CASSLGTGVVREKLFF.

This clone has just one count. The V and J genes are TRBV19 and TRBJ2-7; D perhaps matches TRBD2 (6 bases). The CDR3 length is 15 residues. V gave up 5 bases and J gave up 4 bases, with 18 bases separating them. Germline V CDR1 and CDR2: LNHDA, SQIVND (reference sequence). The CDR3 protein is CASSGRQSAGYEQYF. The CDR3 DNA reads TGTGCCAGTAGTGGTCGCCAGAGTGCGGGGTACGAGCAGTACTTC.

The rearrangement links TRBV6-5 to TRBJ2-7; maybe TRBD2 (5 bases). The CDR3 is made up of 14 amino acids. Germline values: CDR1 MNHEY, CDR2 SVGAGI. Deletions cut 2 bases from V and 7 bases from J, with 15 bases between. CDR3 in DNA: TGTGCCAGCAGTTACGAGGGTTTAACGGCTGAGCAGTACTTC. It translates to CASSYEGLTAEQYF.

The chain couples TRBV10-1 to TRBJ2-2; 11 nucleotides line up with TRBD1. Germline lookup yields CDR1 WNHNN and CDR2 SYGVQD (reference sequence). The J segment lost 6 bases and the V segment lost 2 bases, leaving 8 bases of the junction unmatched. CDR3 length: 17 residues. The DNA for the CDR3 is TGCGCCAGCAGTGAGAAATTGGGACAGGGGGGTTCCGGGGAGCTGTTTTTT. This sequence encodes CASSEKLGQGGSGELFF.